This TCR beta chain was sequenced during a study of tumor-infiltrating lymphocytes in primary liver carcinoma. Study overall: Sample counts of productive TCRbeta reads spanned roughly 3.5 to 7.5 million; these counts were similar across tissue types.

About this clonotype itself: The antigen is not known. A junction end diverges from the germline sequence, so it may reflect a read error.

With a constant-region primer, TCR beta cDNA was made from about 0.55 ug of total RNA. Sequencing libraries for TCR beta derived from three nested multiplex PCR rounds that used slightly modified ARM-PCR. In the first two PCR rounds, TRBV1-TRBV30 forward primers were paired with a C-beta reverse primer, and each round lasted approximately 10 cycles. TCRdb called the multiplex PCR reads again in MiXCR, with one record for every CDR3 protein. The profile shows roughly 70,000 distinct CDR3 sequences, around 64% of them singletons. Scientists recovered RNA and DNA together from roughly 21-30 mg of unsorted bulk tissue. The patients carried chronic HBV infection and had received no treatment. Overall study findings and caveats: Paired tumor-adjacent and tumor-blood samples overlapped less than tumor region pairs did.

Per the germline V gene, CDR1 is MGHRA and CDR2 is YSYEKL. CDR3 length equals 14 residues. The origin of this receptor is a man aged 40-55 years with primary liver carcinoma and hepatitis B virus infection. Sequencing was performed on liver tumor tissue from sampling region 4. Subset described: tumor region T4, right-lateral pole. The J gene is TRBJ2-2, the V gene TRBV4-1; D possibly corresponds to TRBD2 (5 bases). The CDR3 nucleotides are TGCGCCAGCAGCCAAGTTCTGAACACCGGGAAGCTGTTTTTT. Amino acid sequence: CASSQVLNTGKLFF.